One sample yielded the 12 T cell receptor beta chains listed below, sequenced in a study of blood T cell repertoires in COVID-19. Clones were read by immunoSEQ multiplex PCR, and TCRdb kept only the in-frame ones, dropping some. The sample holds roughly 74,000 clones, about 90% seen once. The sample taken for sequencing was peripheral blood. The receptors were gathered from a woman of 80 years or more with active or convalescent COVID-19.

The chain carries TRBV2 and TRBJ1-2, with no clear D. V was cut by 6 bases and J by 3 bases, with 11 bases left in between. This CDR3 has 13 amino acids. Germline CDR1 and CDR2: SNHLY and FYNNEI. This CDR3 is CASRANSYYGYTF. The CDR3 DNA reads as TGTGCCAGCAGGGCCAATTCCTACTATGGCTACACCTTC.

This chain links TRBV6-2 or TRBV6-3 with TRBJ2-7, with TRBD1 matching 7 bases. Trimming at V came to 5 bases and at J to 2 bases, leaving 3 bases not matched to a gene. This CDR3 has 13 amino acids. Looked up from germline, CDR1 is MNHEY and CDR2 is SVGEGT. The CDR3 is CASSKQGPYEQYF. CDR3 DNA: TGTGCCAGCAGTAAACAGGGGCCCTACGAGCAGTACTTC.

In its sample, this clone was seen once. The chain employs TRBV18 and TRBJ2-7; 10 bases match TRBD1. The CDR3 extends over 14 amino acids. V shed 5 bases, J shed 6 bases, and the junction held 7 bases outside the gene matches. Germline V gene sequence: CDR1 KGHSH, CDR2 LQKENI. In DNA form, the CDR3 reads TGTGCCAGCTCAGCCGGGACAGGGGATAGCGAGCAGTACTTC. This codes for CASSAGTGDSEQYF.

The V and J genes are TRBV7-2 and TRBJ1-1; D gene ambiguous. Between the trimmed V and J ends, which lost 5 bases and 7 bases, there was a span of 8 bases. The germline V gene has CDR1 SGHTA and CDR2 FQGNSA. The CDR3 is 11 residues long. CDR3: CASSPIVEAFF. The CDR3 coding sequence is TGTGCCAGCAGCCCCATAGTTGAAGCTTTCTTT. The full variable domain, completed using reference TRBV7-2 and TRBJ1-1, is GAGVSQSPSNKVTEKGKDVELRCDPISGHTALYWYRQSLGQGLEFLIYFQGNSAPDKSGLPSDRFSAERTGGSVSTLTIQRTQQEDSAVYLCASSPIVEAFFGQGTRLTVV.

The chain carries TRBV15 and TRBJ2-7; D is ambiguous. The CDR3 extends over 14 amino acids. CDR1 and CDR2 from the germline V gene are LNHNV and YYDKDF (reference sequence). The V gene lost 0 bases and the J gene lost 2 bases, with 8 bases spanning the gap. This chain's CDR3 is CATSRDQVTYEQYF. CDR3 sequence (DNA): TGTGCCACCAGCAGAGATCAGGTAACCTACGAGCAGTACTTC.

This clone appeared a few times. The chain carries TRBV5-1 and TRBJ1-5, with D possibly matching TRBD1 (5 bases). V was clipped by 1 base and J by 4 bases, with 12 bases between them. CDR1 is SGHRS, CDR2 YFSETQ, per germline. This CDR3 is built from 15 residues. The CDR3 reads CASSLSGDPNQPQHF. In DNA, the CDR3 is TGCGCCAGCAGCTTGTCGGGGGACCCGAATCAGCCCCAGCATTTT.

The J gene is TRBJ1-5, the V gene TRBV3-1 (or the pseudogene TRBV3-2); 7 bases are a match to TRBD1. There are 19 residues in the CDR3. Trimming cost V 0 bases and J 1 base; bases outside gene matches: 12. From germline, CDR1 is LGHDT and CDR2 YNNKEL (reference sequence). The CDR3 spells CASSQDYGQGGGSNQPQHF. The CDR3 nucleotides are TGTGCCAGCAGCCAAGATTACGGGCAGGGGGGCGGAAGCAATCAGCCCCAGCATTTT.

This clone was seen a handful of times. The J gene is TRBJ1-3, the V gene TRBV7-2; TRBD1 agrees at 10 bases. This CDR3 is 16 amino acids long. The germline gives CDR1 SGHTA, CDR2 FQGNSA. Trimming at V came to 2 bases and at J to 5 bases, leaving 6 bases not matched to a gene. The CDR3 coding sequence is TGTGCCAGCAGCTTATTAGGGACAGGGGTGAGAAACACCATATATTTT. Translation gives CASSLLGTGVRNTIYF.

The CDR3 sequence: CASSTGGSANEKLFF. The DNA of the CDR3 is TGTGCCAGTAGTACCGGGGGGTCGGCTAATGAAAAACTGTTTTTT. This chain links TRBV19 with TRBJ1-4; D might be TRBD1 (5 bases). This CDR3 region has 15 residues. The V and J ends lost 4 bases and 3 bases respectively, with 12 bases between them. Germline lookup yields CDR1 LNHDA and CDR2 SQIVND (reference sequence).

The CDR3 bases are TGTGCCAGCAGCTTAGATCTAAACAGCCAAGAGACCCAGTACTTC. Translation: CASSLDLNSQETQYF. The chain couples TRBV11-2 to TRBJ2-5; D is undetermined. Trimming pared 0 bases from V and 1 base from J, leaving 9 bases between. The CDR3 length is 15 residues. Germline V CDR1 and CDR2: SGHAT, FQNNGV. Full variable domain (rest looked up from reference TRBV11-2 and TRBJ2-5): EAGVAQSPRYKIIEKRQSVAFWCNPISGHATLYWYQQILGQGPKLLIQFQNNGVVDDSQLPKDRFSAERLKGVDSTLKIQPAKLEDSAVYLCASSLDLNSQETQYFGPGTRLLVL.

The J gene is TRBJ1-1, the V gene TRBV19; no firm D call. V was trimmed by 5 bases and J by 3 bases, leaving 13 bases between them. The CDR3 loop spans 14 amino acids. Looked up from germline, CDR1 is LNHDA and CDR2 is SQIVND (reference sequence). CDR3 in DNA: TGTGCCAGTAGTTTCACCCGAGGCGACACTGAAGCTTTCTTT. Protein: CASSFTRGDTEAFF.

This chain connects TRBV27 to TRBJ2-5; 8 positions match TRBD2. Losses at the gene ends were 6 bases for V and 0 bases for J; bases not matched to a gene: 9. The CDR3 spans 16 residues. Looked up from germline, CDR1 is MNHEY and CDR2 is SMNVEV (reference sequence). Written as DNA, the CDR3 is TGTGCCAGCAGCCTAACGGGGGGGCAGTACCAAGAGACCCAGTACTTC. Translating gives CASSLTGGQYQETQYF.